This T cell receptor (beta chain) was sequenced in a study of tumor-infiltrating lymphocytes in primary liver carcinoma. Study-wide background: Sample yields of productive TCRbeta reads, ranging from roughly 3.5 to 8 million, were similar across tissue types.

The CDR3 has 14 residues. Germline V gene data show CDR1 as LNHDA and CDR2 as SQIVND (reference sequence). Between the trimmed V and J ends, which lost 6 bases and 1 base, there was a span of 12 bases. Production of TCR beta cDNA used 500 ng total RNA together with a constant-region primer. Investigators got TCR beta libraries out of three nested multiplex PCR rounds, done with slightly modified ARM-PCR. TRBV1-TRBV30 forward and Cbeta reverse primers drove the first two roughly 10-cycle rounds. MiXCR, applied by TCRdb to the multiplex PCR reads, yields one record per CDR3 protein. The data contain about 48,000 distinct CDR3 sequences, 60% to 75% of them singletons. Unsorted bulk tissue, about 18-31 mg of it, served as the source for co-extraction of RNA and DNA. At sampling, these chronic HBV carriers had received no treatment.

The sequencing input was liver tumor tissue from sampling region 3. Indicated subset: tumor region T3, left-lateral pole. The chain is built from TRBV19 and TRBJ1-1; D ambiguous. This TCR came from a man aged 35-49 years with primary liver carcinoma and hepatitis B virus infection. The CDR3 loop reads CASSRGLGNTEAFF. DNA of the CDR3: TGTGCCAGTAGCCGGGGATTGGGGAACACTGAAGCTTTCTTT.